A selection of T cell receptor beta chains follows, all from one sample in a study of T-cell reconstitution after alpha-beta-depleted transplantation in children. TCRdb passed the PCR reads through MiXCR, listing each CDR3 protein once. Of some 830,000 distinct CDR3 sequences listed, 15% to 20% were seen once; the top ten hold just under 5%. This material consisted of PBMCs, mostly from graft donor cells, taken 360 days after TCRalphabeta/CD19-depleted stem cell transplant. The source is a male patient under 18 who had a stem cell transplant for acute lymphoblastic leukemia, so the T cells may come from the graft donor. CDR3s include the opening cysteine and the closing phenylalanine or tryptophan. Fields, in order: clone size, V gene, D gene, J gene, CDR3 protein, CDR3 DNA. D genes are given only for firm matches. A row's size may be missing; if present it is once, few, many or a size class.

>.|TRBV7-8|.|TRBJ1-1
CASSSQAGGFSLTEAFF
TGTGCCAGCAGCTCCCAGGCGGGGGGCTTCAGCCTCACTGAAGCTTTCTTT
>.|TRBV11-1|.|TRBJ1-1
CASSLGTAHSLF
TGTGCCAGCAGCTTAGGGACAGCCCACTCCCTCTTT
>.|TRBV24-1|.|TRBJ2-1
CATSDFSGSDYNEQFF
TGTGCCACCAGTGATTTTTCGGGTTCAGACTACAATGAGCAGTTCTTC
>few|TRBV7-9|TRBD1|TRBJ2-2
CAREPDRSNTGELFF
TGTGCCAGGGAACCGGACAGGTCGAACACCGGGGAGCTGTTTTTT
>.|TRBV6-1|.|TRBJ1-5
CASSLGFYSNQPQHF
TGTGCCAGCAGCCTAGGGTTTTATAGCAATCAGCCCCAGCATTTT
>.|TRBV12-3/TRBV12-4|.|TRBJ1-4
CASSLGEAIGELFF
TGTGCCAGCAGTTTGGGGGAGGCCATAGGGGAACTGTTTTTT
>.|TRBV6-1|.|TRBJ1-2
CASSDATGPNYGYTF
TGTGCCAGCAGTGATGCAACAGGGCCTAACTATGGCTACACCTTC
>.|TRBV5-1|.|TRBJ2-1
CASSLYLAHPKGSSYNEQFF
TGCGCCAGCAGCTTGTATCTAGCGCACCCTAAAGGGTCCTCCTACAATGAGCAGTTCTTC
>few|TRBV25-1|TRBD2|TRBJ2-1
CASSESSGDNEQFF
TGTGCCAGCAGTGAATCCAGCGGGGACAATGAGCAGTTCTTC
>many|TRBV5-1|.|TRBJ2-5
CASRGLETQYF
TGCGCCAGCAGGGGGTTGGAGACCCAGTACTTC
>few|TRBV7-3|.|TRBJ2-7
CASSPGLHSYEQYF
TGTGCCAGCAGCCCCGGCTTACACTCCTACGAGCAGTACTTC
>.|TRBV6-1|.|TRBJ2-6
CASSQPQGTPGANVLTF
TGTGCCAGCAGTCAGCCTCAGGGAACCCCTGGGGCCAACGTCCTGACTTTC
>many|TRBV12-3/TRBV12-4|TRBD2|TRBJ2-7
CASRLAGGPLEQYF
TGTGCCAGCAGGTTAGCGGGAGGACCCCTCGAGCAGTACTTC
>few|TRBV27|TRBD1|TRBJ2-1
CASSFFSGQVGNEQFF
TGTGCCAGCAGTTTCTTTTCGGGACAGGTTGGGAATGAGCAGTTCTTC
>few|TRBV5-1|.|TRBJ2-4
CASSLLAGSKNIQYF
TGCGCCAGCAGCTTATTAGCAGGGTCCAAAAACATTCAGTACTTC
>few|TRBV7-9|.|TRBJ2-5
CASSLRPGGIQETQYF
TGTGCCAGCAGTCTTCGCCCTGGTGGGATCCAAGAGACCCAGTACTTC
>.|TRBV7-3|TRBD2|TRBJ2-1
CASSLTPPGLAGEIGNEQFF
TGTGCCAGCAGCTTAACGCCCCCTGGACTAGCGGGAGAAATCGGCAATGAGCAGTTCTTC
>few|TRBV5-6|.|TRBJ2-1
CASSTGPGGNEQFF
TGTGCCAGCAGCACGGGACCCGGCGGGAATGAGCAGTTCTTC
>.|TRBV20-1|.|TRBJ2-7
CSATTGIPSYEQYF
TGCAGTGCAACAACAGGGATTCCATCCTACGAGCAGTACTTC
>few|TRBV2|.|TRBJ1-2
CASTRRPGNYGYTF
TGTGCCAGCACTAGACGCCCGGGGAACTATGGCTACACCTTC
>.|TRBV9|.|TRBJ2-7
CASSVAGYSYEQYF
TGTGCCAGCAGCGTCGCAGGCTACTCCTACGAGCAGTACTTC
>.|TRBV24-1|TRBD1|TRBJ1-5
CATSFDRGSNQPQHF
TGTGCCACCAGTTTCGACAGGGGATCAAATCAGCCCCAGCATTTT
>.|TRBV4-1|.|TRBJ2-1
CASSQLRGAYNEQFF
TGCGCCAGCAGCCAGCTACGGGGGGCATACAATGAGCAGTTCTTC
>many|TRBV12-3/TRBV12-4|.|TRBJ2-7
CASSLRGHPREQYF
TGTGCCAGCAGTTTACGGGGCCACCCCCGGGAGCAGTACTTC